This T cell receptor beta chain was recovered during a study of cytomegalovirus exposure and HLA in healthy donors. The PCR was carried out with 60 Vbeta primers and 13 Jbeta primers. TCRdb's table, derived via immunoSEQ multiplex PCR, lists solely in-frame clones and lacks some. The repertoire holds about 270,000 clones, with around 66% as singletons. Worth noting for this clone: Its antigen is unknown.

The germline V and J ends were trimmed by 3 bases and 5 bases, with 15 bases remaining between them. This CDR3 is built from 15 residues. CDR1 SEHNR and CDR2 FQNEAQ come from the germline V gene (reference sequence). General study points: DRB1 had the most TCR associations and HLA-C the fewest, a later analysis found, with rates varying by HLA locus. Excluded were some V segments that proved indistinguishable, including TRBV6-2 and TRBV6-3. Later on, an analysis tied 15,000 or so TCR beta sequences to HLA alleles at 0.05 false discovery rate.

The chain couples TRBV7-9 to TRBJ2-3; D might be TRBD2 (6 bases). This sequence originates from a female donor in good health and CMV-seronegative. Sequencing used PBMCs. The CDR3 reads CASSLQASDQDTQYF. The DNA of the CDR3 is TGTGCCAGCAGCTTGCAGGCTAGCGATCAAGATACGCAGTATTTT.